This TCR beta chain was profiled in a study of shared clonotypes between healthy human individuals. This clone came up once. No antigen is known for it. General study findings and limits: The low donor count limited represented genetic and exposure-history diversity.

Per germline, CDR1 MNHEY and CDR2 SMNVEV (reference sequence). The CDR3 sequence is 11 residues long. Trimming removed 7 bases from V and 1 base from J, with 3 bases in between. The study ran the assay at deep level. Clones were read by immunoSEQ multiplex PCR, and TCRdb kept only the in-frame ones, dropping some. The sample consists of more than 450,000 clones, 75% to 85% of them appearing once. This receptor was obtained from a woman aged 40 to 55 in good health. Some clones in this sample may be carry-over from other donors' samples. The material sequenced was PBMCs. This chain links TRBV27 with TRBJ2-3; D not resolved. The CDR3 nucleotides are TGTGCCAGCAAACGCACAGATACGCAGTATTTT. Translated, it gives CASKRTDTQYF.